The sequence of this T cell receptor (beta chain) was determined in a study of CD8 T cells in ankylosing spondylitis. General observations from the study: Relatively rare in peripheral blood, disease-linked clones were also CD8+. Ankylosing spondylitis blood appeared to be characterized by a TCR beta motif of eight highly homologous variants. Earlier studies detected some motif variants in reactive arthritis synovial fluid and blood.

Germline CDR1 reads MNHEY; CDR2 reads SMNVEV (reference sequence). The length of the CDR3 is 13 residues. V was trimmed by 6 bases and J by 6 bases, leaving 15 bases between them. This clonotype was counted many times. Its specificity is unknown. Molecular-barcoded quantitative 5'-RACE produced these TCR beta libraries. TCRdb used MiXCR to reprocess the 5' RACE reads, holding one entry per CDR3 protein. Here the sample spans 300,000 to 400,000 distinct CDR3 sequences, about 9.9% being singletons. The rearrangement links TRBV27 to TRBJ2-7, with D possibly TRBD1 on 6 matching bases. This TCR was recovered from a female donor with ankylosing spondylitis or in good health (not recorded which). Sequences were obtained from blood, either unsorted or a sorted T cell fraction (not recorded which). The CDR3 DNA is TGTGCCAGCAGCCTGAACAGGGCTATCGAGCAGTACTTC. Protein: CASSLNRAIEQYF.